Each of the 27 T cell receptor beta chains below was sequenced from the same sample in a study of T cell responses to AZD1222 COVID-19 vaccine. Produced via immunoSEQ multiplex PCR; TCRdb's table is partial and in-frame only. The table includes 90,000 to 150,000 clones, approximately 88% detected once. Sequencing was performed on peripheral blood, taken on day 0 of AZD1222 vaccination. These receptors originate from an adult in good health.

The V and J genes are TRBV14 and TRBJ2-3, with TRBD2 matching 9 bases. Unmatched junction bases numbered 13, after V lost 2 bases and J lost 1 base. Germline-derived CDR1 and CDR2 are SGHDN and FVKESK. The CDR3 covers 19 residues. CDR3 amino acids: CASSQFPSLAGTRTDTQYF. The CDR3 coding sequence is TGTGCCAGCAGCCAATTCCCCTCGCTAGCGGGGACCCGCACAGATACGCAGTATTTT.

The chain uses TRBV6-6 and TRBJ1-2, with 9 bases lining up with TRBD1. Germline V lookup: CDR1 MNHNY, CDR2 SVGAGI (reference sequence). CDR3 length equals 17 residues. J gave up 5 bases and V 5 bases, and 15 bases lay outside the gene matches. CDR3 sequence: CASSPPPGQGVDYGYTF. Here the CDR3 DNA reads TGTGCCAGCAGTCCGCCGCCGGGACAGGGCGTTGATTATGGCTACACCTTC.

The genes are TRBV5-1 and TRBJ1-2, with a tentative D call TRBD1 (6 bases). Deletions cut 0 bases from V and 4 bases from J, with 10 bases between. The CDR3 is 14 residues long. Looked up from germline, CDR1 is SGHRS and CDR2 is YFSETQ. CDR3 sequence: CASSLGGQSYGYTF. For the CDR3, the DNA is TGCGCCAGCAGCTTGGGGGGGCAGTCCTATGGCTACACCTTC.

The J gene is TRBJ1-2, the V gene TRBV10-3; perhaps TRBD1 as D (6 bases). CDR1 ENHRY and CDR2 SYGVKD come from the germline V gene. V was shortened by 1 base and J by 7 bases, with 10 bases between the two germline ends. The CDR3 spans 13 residues. CDR3: CAISEYTGSGYTF. DNA of the CDR3: TGTGCCATCAGTGAGTATACAGGGAGTGGCTACACCTTC.

V usage is TRBV4-3 and J usage is TRBJ2-1, with 7 positions matching TRBD2. CDR1 LGHNA and CDR2 YSLEER come from the germline V gene. The CDR3 extends over 16 amino acids. Trimming took 0 bases from V and 4 from J; bases not matched to a gene: 6. CDR3 amino acids: CASSQELAGDYNEQFF. The CDR3 bases are TGCGCCAGCAGCCAAGAGCTGGCGGGGGATTACAATGAGCAGTTCTTC.

The chain recombines TRBV19 with TRBJ1-1, with D hard to call. The germline gives CDR1 LNHDA, CDR2 SQIVND (reference sequence). The CDR3 extends over 14 amino acids. V lost 1 base and J lost 1, with 7 bases in between. In DNA form, the CDR3 reads TGTGCCAGTAGTATAGGGGCGGCGAACACTGAAGCTTTCTTT. Residues: CASSIGAANTEAFF.

The V gene is TRBV18, the J gene TRBJ1-1; D not certain. Germline V gives CDR1 KGHSH, CDR2 LQKENI. The V end was cut by 2 bases, the J end by 8 bases, with 9 bases between. This CDR3 has 12 amino acids. Written as DNA, the CDR3 is TGTGCCAGCTCACCATACCCTCAAGAAGCTTTCTTT. Amino acid sequence: CASSPYPQEAFF.

The rearrangement joins TRBV9 to TRBJ1-1, with 7 positions matching TRBD1. The junction had 11 bases not matched to a gene; V was cut back by 4 bases and J by 11 bases. CDR3 length equals 13 residues. CDR1 is SGDLS, CDR2 YYNGEE, per germline. The CDR3 spells CASSPVSGGEAFF. The CDR3 DNA reads as TGTGCCAGCAGCCCCGTTTCAGGGGGGGAGGCTTTCTTT.

V usage is TRBV5-1 and J usage is TRBJ1-1, with TRBD1 as a possible D gene (5 bases). The V end was cut by 0 bases, the J end by 1 base, with 10 bases between. Germline values: CDR1 SGHRS, CDR2 YFSETQ. The CDR3 has 15 amino acids. The CDR3 spells CASSLGSGTNTEAFF. CDR3 DNA sequence: TGCGCCAGCAGCTTGGGATCGGGGACGAACACTGAAGCTTTCTTT.

The chain employs TRBV6-6 and TRBJ1-1, with 7 bases matching TRBD1. V was clipped by 2 bases and J by 4 bases; unmatched bases: 7. The CDR3 consists of 15 residues. Germline V gene data show CDR1 as MNHNY and CDR2 as SVGAGI (reference sequence). CDR3 protein: CASSYKPRDSTEAFF. CDR3 DNA sequence: TGTGCCAGCAGTTACAAACCCCGGGACAGCACTGAAGCTTTCTTT.

This chain uses TRBV4-1 with TRBJ1-4, with a possible D match to TRBD1 (6 bases). Trimming took off 1 base at V and 6 bases at J, with 12 bases between the two ends. This CDR3 contains 15 residues. CDR1 and CDR2 from the germline V gene are MGHRA and YSYEKL. CDR3 coding DNA: TGCGCCAGCAGCCAAGCCGGAGCAGGGGATGAAAAACTGTTTTTT. It yields the protein CASSQAGAGDEKLFF.

This clone occurred once. The rearrangement links TRBV3-1 (or the pseudogene TRBV3-2) to TRBJ1-2, with 9 bases lining up with TRBD1. V was clipped by 2 bases and J by 6 bases; unmatched bases: 7. The CDR3 has 15 residues. CDR1 LGHDT and CDR2 YNNKEL come from the germline V gene (reference sequence). The DNA of the CDR3 is TGTGCCAGCAGCCAACTTTGGACAGGGGAGGATGGCTACACCTTC. Residues: CASSQLWTGEDGYTF.

This clone was seen more than once but under ten times. The chain carries TRBV7-3 and TRBJ1-1; TRBD1 agrees at 7 bases. Germline V gene sequence: CDR1 SGHTA, CDR2 FQGTGA. J lost 0 bases, V lost 5 bases, and 3 bases had no gene match. This CDR3 region has 14 residues. This CDR3 is CASSRGQLNTEAFF. The CDR3 nucleotides read TGTGCCAGCAGCCGGGGACAGTTGAACACTGAAGCTTTCTTT. The whole variable domain, filled in from reference TRBV7-3 and TRBJ1-1, reads GAGVSQTPSNKVTEKGKYVELRCDPISGHTALYWYRQSLGQGPEFLIYFQGTGAADDSGLPNDRFFAVRPEGSVSTLKIQRTERGDSAVYLCASSRGQLNTEAFFGQGTRLTVV.

V and J are TRBV5-1 and TRBJ2-7; TRBD2 agrees at 7 bases. The CDR3 has 15 amino acids. Germline CDR1 reads SGHRS; CDR2 reads YFSETQ. V dropped 2 bases and J dropped 6; count of bases not matched to a gene: 11. The CDR3 region is CASSLPGSGGGEQYF. CDR3 sequence (DNA): TGCGCCAGCAGCTTACCAGGGTCGGGGGGAGGCGAGCAGTACTTC.

The rearrangement uses TRBV7-2 and TRBJ2-4; D assignment may be TRBD1 or TRBD2 (6 bases each). The CDR3 extends over 13 amino acids. Between the trimmed V and J ends, which lost 5 bases and 9 bases, there was a span of 14 bases. Germline CDR1 SGHTA, CDR2 FQGNSA. The CDR3 coding sequence is TGTGCCAGCAGCGTACCTGGGGGGCGCATTCAGTACTTC. It codes for CASSVPGGRIQYF.

This sequence joins TRBV6-5 and TRBJ2-1, with D possibly TRBD2 on 5 matching bases. V was pared by 2 bases and J by 7 bases, with 12 bases between. Germline V lookup: CDR1 MNHEY, CDR2 SVGAGI. The CDR3 extends over 14 amino acids. This chain's CDR3 is CASSYAPGVNEQFF. The CDR3 DNA reads TGTGCCAGCAGTTACGCGCCCGGGGTGAATGAGCAGTTCTTC.

This chain joins TRBV2 and TRBJ1-2; D uncertain. CDR3 size: 12 residues. CDR1 is SNHLY, CDR2 FYNNEI, per germline. V lost 0 bases and J lost 8, with 7 bases in between. The CDR3: CASSEALMGYTF. Written as DNA, the CDR3 is TGTGCCAGCAGTGAAGCGCTAATGGGCTACACCTTC. Filled out from reference TRBV2 and TRBJ1-2, the complete variable domain reads EPEVTQTPSHQVTQMGQEVILRCVPISNHLYFYWYRQILGQKVEFLVSFYNNEISEKSEIFDDQFSVERPDGSNFTLKIRSTKLEDSAMYFCASSEALMGYTFGSGTRLTVV.

The V call is TRBV7-2, the J call TRBJ2-1; 8 positions match TRBD1. The CDR3 loop spans 16 amino acids. The germline V gene encodes CDR1 SGHTA and CDR2 FQGNSA. J lost 2 bases, V lost 6 bases, and 9 bases had no gene match. The CDR3: CASRPRDRFTYNEQFF. The CDR3 DNA reads as TGTGCCAGCAGGCCCAGGGACAGGTTCACCTACAATGAGCAGTTCTTC. Complete variable domain (other parts from reference TRBV7-2 and TRBJ2-1): GAGVSQSPSNKVTEKGKDVELRCDPISGHTALYWYRQSLGQGLEFLIYFQGNSAPDKSGLPSDRFSAERTGGSVSTLTIQRTQQEDSAVYLCASRPRDRFTYNEQFFGPGTRLTVL.

This rearrangement joins TRBV11-3 to TRBJ2-7; 8 bases are a match to TRBD1. The CDR3 totals 15 residues. Germline CDR1 and CDR2: SGHNT and YENEEA. V lost 5 bases and J lost 1; bases outside the gene matches: 7. In nucleotides, the CDR3 is TGTGCCAGCAGCCCTGGACAGGGCAATTCCTACGAGCAGTACTTC. As protein: CASSPGQGNSYEQYF.

This clone occurred once. This chain joins TRBV6-5 and TRBJ2-3; the D is unclear. Germline CDR1 is MNHEY and CDR2 is SVGAGI. This CDR3 is built from 12 residues. V lost 6 bases, J lost 2 bases, and 6 bases lay in between. CDR3 sequence (DNA): TGTGCCAGCAGGGAGACCACAGATACGCAGTATTTT. It is translated as CASRETTDTQYF.

The chain has TRBV7-2 and TRBJ1-4; tentatively, D is TRBD1 (6 bases). Germline V gene lookup returns CDR1 SGHTA and CDR2 FQGNSA. The CDR3 has 15 amino acids. V gave up 5 bases and J gave up 0 bases, with 10 bases separating them. This CDR3 is CASSPGQTTNEKLFF. The CDR3 nucleotides are TGTGCCAGCAGCCCCGGACAGACAACTAATGAAAAACTGTTTTTT. The full variable domain, its missing parts supplied by reference TRBV7-2 and TRBJ1-4, is GAGVSQSPSNKVTEKGKDVELRCDPISGHTALYWYRQSLGQGLEFLIYFQGNSAPDKSGLPSDRFSAERTGGSVSTLTIQRTQQEDSAVYLCASSPGQTTNEKLFFGSGTQLSVL.

The CDR3 DNA is TGTGCCAGCAGTTACGCGGGTCCCGACGGCGCTTTCTTT. Translating gives CASSYAGPDGAFF. The chain uses TRBV6-2 or TRBV6-3 and TRBJ1-1, with D unresolved. The CDR3 extends over 13 amino acids. V lost 2 bases to trimming and J lost 11 bases, with 15 bases between them. Germline assignment: CDR1 MNHEY and CDR2 SVGEGT.

The chain is built from TRBV5-1 and TRBJ1-4; D remains ambiguous. Germline assignment: CDR1 SGHRS and CDR2 YFSETQ. The CDR3 spans 14 residues. The V and J ends lost 0 bases and 5 bases respectively, with 8 bases between them. The CDR3: CASSLGTQNEKLFF. As DNA, the CDR3 is TGCGCCAGCAGCTTGGGCACCCAAAATGAAAAACTGTTTTTT.

The chain has TRBV5-5 and TRBJ1-1; weak D call: TRBD1 (5 bases). Germline loops: CDR1 SGHKS, CDR2 YYEKEE (reference sequence). The CDR3 is 15 amino acids. Trimming took off 4 bases at V and 3 bases at J, with 16 bases between the two ends. Here the CDR3 reads CASSPLPQGHTEAFF. CDR3 DNA: TGTGCCAGCAGCCCCCTACCCCAGGGTCACACTGAAGCTTTCTTT. The variable domain in full, with the rest retrieved from reference TRBV5-5 and TRBJ1-1, is DAGVTQSPTHLIKTRGQQVTLRCSPISGHKSVSWYQQVLGQGPQFIFQYYEKEERGRGNFPDRFSARQFPNYSSELNVNALLLGDSALYLCASSPLPQGHTEAFFGQGTRLTVV.

This chain connects TRBV11-3 to TRBJ2-5; 8 positions agree with TRBD2. The V segment lost 5 bases and the J segment 1 base; nucleotides outside the gene matches: 12. CDR1 and CDR2 from the germline V gene are SGHNT and YENEEA. The CDR3 is made up of 17 amino acids. CDR3 bases: TGTGCCAGCAGCCCCGGTGGGGGTAGCGGGGCCCAAGAGACCCAGTACTTC. Translating gives CASSPGGGSGAQETQYF.

The chain recombines TRBV15 with TRBJ2-1, with D possibly called TRBD1 or TRBD2 (6 bases each). V was pared by 0 bases and J by 4 bases, with 16 bases between. The CDR3 totals 17 residues. Germline-derived CDR1 and CDR2 are LNHNV and YYDKDF (reference sequence). In DNA, the CDR3 is TGTGCCACCAGCAGAGATCGCGGGACACACAAATACAATGAGCAGTTCTTC. It yields the protein CATSRDRGTHKYNEQFF.

The rearrangement uses TRBV6-6 and TRBJ2-7; 13 nucleotides line up with TRBD2. The CDR3 has 16 amino acids. The V segment lost 6 bases and the J segment 0 bases; nucleotides outside the gene matches: 5. Germline V gene sequence: CDR1 MNHNY, CDR2 SVGAGI (reference sequence). CDR3 region: CASSPGTSGDSYEQYF. The CDR3 bases are TGTGCCAGCAGCCCTGGGACTAGCGGGGACTCCTACGAGCAGTACTTC.